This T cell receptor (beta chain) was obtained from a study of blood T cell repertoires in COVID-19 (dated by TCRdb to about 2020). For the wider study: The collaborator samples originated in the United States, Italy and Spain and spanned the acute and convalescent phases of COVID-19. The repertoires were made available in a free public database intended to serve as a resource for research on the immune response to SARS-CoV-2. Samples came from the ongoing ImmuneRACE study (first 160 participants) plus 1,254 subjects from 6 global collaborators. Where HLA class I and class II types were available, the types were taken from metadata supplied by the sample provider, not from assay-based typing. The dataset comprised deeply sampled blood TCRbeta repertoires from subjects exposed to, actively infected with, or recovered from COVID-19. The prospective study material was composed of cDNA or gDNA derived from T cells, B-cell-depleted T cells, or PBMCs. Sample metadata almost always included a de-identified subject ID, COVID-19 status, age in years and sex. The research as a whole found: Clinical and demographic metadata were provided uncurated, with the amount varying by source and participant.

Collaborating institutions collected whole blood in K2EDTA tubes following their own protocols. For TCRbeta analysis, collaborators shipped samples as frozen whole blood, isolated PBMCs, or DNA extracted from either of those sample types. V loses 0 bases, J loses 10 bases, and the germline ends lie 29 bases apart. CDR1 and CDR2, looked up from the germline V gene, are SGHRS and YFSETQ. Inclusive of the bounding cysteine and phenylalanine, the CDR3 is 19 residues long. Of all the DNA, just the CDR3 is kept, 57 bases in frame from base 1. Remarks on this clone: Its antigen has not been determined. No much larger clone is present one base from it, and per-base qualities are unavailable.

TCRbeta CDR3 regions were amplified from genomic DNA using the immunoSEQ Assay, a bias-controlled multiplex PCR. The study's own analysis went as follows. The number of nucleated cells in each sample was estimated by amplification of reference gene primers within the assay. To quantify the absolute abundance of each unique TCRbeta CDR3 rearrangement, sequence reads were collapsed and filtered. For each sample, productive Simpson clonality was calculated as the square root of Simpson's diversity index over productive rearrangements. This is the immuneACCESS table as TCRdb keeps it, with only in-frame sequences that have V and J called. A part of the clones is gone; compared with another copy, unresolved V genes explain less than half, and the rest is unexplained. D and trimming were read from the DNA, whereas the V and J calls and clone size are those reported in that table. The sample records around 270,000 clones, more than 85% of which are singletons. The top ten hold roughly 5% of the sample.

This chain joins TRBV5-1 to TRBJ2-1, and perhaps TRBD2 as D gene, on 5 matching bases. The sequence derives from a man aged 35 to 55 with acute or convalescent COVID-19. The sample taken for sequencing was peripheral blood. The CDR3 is CASSLGPAWGRTGVPEQFF. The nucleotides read TGCGCCAGCAGCTTGGGACCAGCTTGGGGTCGCACCGGGGTCCCAGAGCAGTTCTTC.